Sequencing of this T cell receptor (beta chain) was carried out in a study of T cells after posttransplantation cyclophosphamide. This clone was recorded a few times. Its antigen remains unknown. Study results and caveats: Blood and skin or GI T cell repertoires showed limited TRB overlap.

Generated by immunoSEQ multiplex PCR, the TCRdb table keeps only in-frame clones and is missing some. The table lists tens of thousands of clones, 80% to 90% of them singletons. Controls had myeloablative marrow grafts with methotrexate and calcineurin inhibitor, sampled at 1 year. This sequence was found in a female patient between 25 and 45 years old who received an allogeneic stem cell transplant from an unrelated donor, was CMV-positive, and had acute and chronic GVHD. The T cells may come from the graft donor. The sequencing here drew on PBMCs, taken about 350 days after allogeneic stem cell transplant with calcineurin inhibitor and methotrexate.

CDR3 amino acids: CAIRPDSDEKLFF. CDR3 nucleotide sequence: TGTGCCATCAGGCCGGACAGTGATGAAAAACTGTTTTTT. The V call is TRBV10-3, the J call TRBJ1-4; tentative D call: TRBD1 (6 bases). This CDR3 has 13 residues. Germline V gene lookup returns CDR1 ENHRY and CDR2 SYGVKD. V lost 6 bases, J lost 6 bases, and 11 bases lay in between.